Listed below are T cell receptor beta chains from one sample, sequenced in a study of T cell responses to AZD1222 COVID-19 vaccine. Produced via immunoSEQ multiplex PCR; TCRdb's table is partial and in-frame only. The sample records 90,000 to 150,000 clones, 80% to 95% being singletons. The sequences come from peripheral blood, collected 28 days after the second AZD1222 dose. The receptor set was obtained from an adult who received the AZD1222 COVID-19 vaccine. Each CDR3 is given with its conserved first and last residue. D genes are given only for firm matches. Rows give clone size only sometimes, using once, few, many, or a class for an expanded clone.

J gene: TRBJ1-5
D gene: TRBD1
V gene: TRBV28
clone size: once
CDR3 protein: CASSLPGQGREQPQHF
CDR3 DNA: TGTGCCAGCAGTCTTCCGGGACAGGGCCGTGAGCAGCCCCAGCATTTT

J gene: TRBJ2-7
D gene: TRBD2
V gene: TRBV10-3
clone size: .
CDR3 protein: CAISKTSGREYEQYF
CDR3 DNA: TGTGCCATCAGTAAGACTAGCGGGAGAGAGTACGAGCAGTACTTC

J gene: TRBJ2-5
D gene: .
V gene: TRBV9
clone size: .
CDR3 protein: CASSEPLRETQYF
CDR3 DNA: TGTGCCAGCAGCGAGCCCCTCCGGGAGACCCAGTACTTC

J gene: TRBJ1-4
D gene: TRBD1
V gene: TRBV27
clone size: once
CDR3 protein: CASSAGQKNEKLFF
CDR3 DNA: TGTGCCAGCAGCGCGGGACAGAAAAATGAAAAACTGTTTTTT

J gene: TRBJ1-1
D gene: .
V gene: TRBV19
clone size: .
CDR3 protein: CASTHGGGRTEAFF
CDR3 DNA: TGTGCCAGTACCCACGGGGGGGGTCGCACTGAAGCTTTCTTT

J gene: TRBJ2-1
D gene: TRBD2
V gene: TRBV24-1
clone size: .
CDR3 protein: CATSEDPGTSGRYNEQFF
CDR3 DNA: TGTGCCACCAGTGAAGATCCCGGGACTAGCGGCAGATACAATGAGCAGTTCTTC

J gene: TRBJ2-1
D gene: TRBD2
V gene: TRBV5-1
clone size: .
CDR3 protein: CASSFRTSGGAEQFF
CDR3 DNA: TGCGCCAGCAGCTTCCGTACTAGCGGGGGCGCTGAGCAGTTCTTC

J gene: TRBJ1-4
D gene: .
V gene: TRBV27
clone size: .
CDR3 protein: CASRGRVTVGEKLFF
CDR3 DNA: TGTGCCAGCAGAGGGAGGGTAACGGTTGGTGAAAAACTGTTTTTT

J gene: TRBJ1-1
D gene: .
V gene: TRBV18
clone size: .
CDR3 protein: CASSNLEDTEAFF
CDR3 DNA: TGTGCCAGCTCAAACCTTGAGGACACTGAAGCTTTCTTT

J gene: TRBJ1-2
D gene: .
V gene: TRBV13
clone size: .
CDR3 protein: CASSLGRGIYGYTF
CDR3 DNA: TGTGCCAGCAGCTTGGGGCGGGGGATCTATGGCTACACCTTC

J gene: TRBJ2-5
D gene: .
V gene: TRBV5-4
clone size: .
CDR3 protein: CASSLAGRNQETQYF
CDR3 DNA: TGTGCCAGCAGCTTGGCGGGACGGAACCAAGAGACCCAGTACTTC

J gene: TRBJ2-5
D gene: .
V gene: TRBV6-5
clone size: .
CDR3 protein: CASSRELEQETQYF
CDR3 DNA: TGTGCCAGCAGCCGAGAACTCGAACAAGAGACCCAGTACTTC

J gene: TRBJ2-5
D gene: TRBD1
V gene: TRBV4-2
clone size: once
CDR3 protein: CASSPDRGNQYF
CDR3 DNA: TGTGCCAGCAGCCCGGACAGGGGCAACCAGTACTTC

J gene: TRBJ2-5
D gene: .
V gene: TRBV11-1
clone size: .
CDR3 protein: CASSSGTGRETQYF
CDR3 DNA: TGTGCCAGCAGCTCAGGAACAGGGAGGGAGACCCAGTACTTC

J gene: TRBJ1-4
D gene: TRBD1
V gene: TRBV6-5
clone size: .
CDR3 protein: CASTDRGQANEKLFF
CDR3 DNA: TGTGCCAGCACCGACAGGGGGCAGGCTAATGAAAAACTGTTTTTT

J gene: TRBJ1-4
D gene: .
V gene: TRBV20-1
clone size: .
CDR3 protein: CSARGNGKLFF
CDR3 DNA: TGCAGTGCTAGAGGAAATGGGAAACTGTTTTTT

J gene: TRBJ2-1
D gene: .
V gene: TRBV7-2
clone size: .
CDR3 protein: CASSSMGYNEQFF
CDR3 DNA: TGTGCCAGCAGCTCGATGGGGTACAATGAGCAGTTCTTC

J gene: TRBJ1-2
D gene: .
V gene: TRBV5-1
clone size: .
CDR3 protein: CASSKEEVRYDGYTF
CDR3 DNA: TGCGCCAGCAGCAAAGAAGAGGTTAGGTACGATGGCTACACCTTC

J gene: TRBJ2-2
D gene: .
V gene: TRBV5-5
clone size: .
CDR3 protein: CASSLGANHGTGELFF
CDR3 DNA: TGTGCCAGCAGCTTGGGAGCCAACCATGGCACCGGGGAGCTGTTTTTT

J gene: TRBJ2-1
D gene: TRBD2
V gene: TRBV2
clone size: .
CDR3 protein: CASTLTSGAYNEQFF
CDR3 DNA: TGTGCCAGCACCCTGACTAGCGGAGCCTACAATGAGCAGTTCTTC

J gene: TRBJ1-4
D gene: .
V gene: TRBV5-4
clone size: .
CDR3 protein: CASSTRQNPNEKLFF
CDR3 DNA: TGTGCCAGCAGCACCCGACAGAATCCTAATGAAAAACTGTTTTTT

J gene: TRBJ1-4
D gene: TRBD1
V gene: TRBV6-2/TRBV6-3
clone size: once
CDR3 protein: CASSYRGQPNEKLFF
CDR3 DNA: TGTGCCAGCAGTTATCGGGGACAGCCTAATGAAAAACTGTTTTTT

J gene: TRBJ1-2
D gene: TRBD1
V gene: TRBV12-3/TRBV12-4
clone size: .
CDR3 protein: CASRRQGVGGYTF
CDR3 DNA: TGTGCCAGCAGAAGACAGGGGGTCGGGGGCTACACCTTC

J gene: TRBJ1-5
D gene: .
V gene: TRBV2
clone size: .
CDR3 protein: CASRGETGSNQPQHF
CDR3 DNA: TGTGCCAGCCGGGGAGAAACGGGTAGCAATCAGCCCCAGCATTTT

J gene: TRBJ2-1
D gene: .
V gene: TRBV2
clone size: .
CDR3 protein: CASSDGRGRYNEQFF
CDR3 DNA: TGTGCCAGCAGTGACGGCAGGGGCAGGTACAATGAGCAGTTCTTC

J gene: TRBJ1-4
D gene: .
V gene: TRBV28
clone size: .
CDR3 protein: CASSLFLQGDEKLFF
CDR3 DNA: TGTGCCAGCAGTTTATTTCTCCAGGGCGATGAAAAACTGTTTTTT

J gene: TRBJ1-5
D gene: .
V gene: TRBV21-1
clone size: .
CDR3 protein: CASSKALWEGSAQPQHF
CDR3 DNA: TGTGCCAGCAGCAAAGCGCTTTGGGAGGGGAGTGCTCAGCCCCAGCATTTT

J gene: TRBJ2-6
D gene: TRBD1
V gene: TRBV7-9
clone size: .
CDR3 protein: CASSLDRGTNVLTF
CDR3 DNA: TGTGCCAGCAGCTTGGACAGGGGGACCAACGTCCTGACTTTC

J gene: TRBJ2-3
D gene: .
V gene: TRBV7-7
clone size: .
CDR3 protein: CASSPTISDTQYF
CDR3 DNA: TGTGCTAGCAGCCCGACTATCTCAGATACGCAGTATTTT

J gene: TRBJ2-7
D gene: .
V gene: TRBV5-1
clone size: .
CDR3 protein: CASSWPEGISSYEQYF
CDR3 DNA: TGCGCCAGCAGCTGGCCGGAAGGCATCAGCTCCTACGAGCAGTACTTC

J gene: TRBJ2-1
D gene: TRBD1
V gene: TRBV7-2
clone size: few
CDR3 protein: CASSPQGAGTYNEQFF
CDR3 DNA: TGTGCCAGCAGCCCCCAGGGGGCGGGTACCTACAATGAGCAGTTCTTC

J gene: TRBJ1-1
D gene: .
V gene: TRBV5-1
clone size: .
CDR3 protein: CASSLLGEMNTEAFF
CDR3 DNA: TGCGCCAGCAGCTTGCTTGGGGAAATGAACACTGAAGCTTTCTTT

J gene: TRBJ2-3
D gene: TRBD2
V gene: TRBV3-1/TRBV3-2
clone size: .
CDR3 protein: CASSQTSGGDTDTQYF
CDR3 DNA: TGTGCCAGCAGCCAGACTAGCGGGGGGGACACAGATACGCAGTATTTT

J gene: TRBJ1-3
D gene: .
V gene: TRBV11-3
clone size: .
CDR3 protein: CASSLVGVSGNTIYF
CDR3 DNA: TGTGCCAGCAGCTTAGTGGGGGTCTCTGGAAACACCATATATTTT

J gene: TRBJ2-1
D gene: TRBD1
V gene: TRBV19
clone size: .
CDR3 protein: CASRNDRGGYNEQFF
CDR3 DNA: TGTGCCAGTAGGAACGACAGGGGAGGCTACAATGAGCAGTTCTTC

J gene: TRBJ2-5
D gene: .
V gene: TRBV6-5
clone size: .
CDR3 protein: CASSYGLQETQYF
CDR3 DNA: TGTGCCAGCAGTTACGGACTTCAAGAGACCCAGTACTTC

J gene: TRBJ1-6
D gene: .
V gene: TRBV3-1/TRBV3-2
clone size: .
CDR3 protein: CASNLRSGSPLHF
CDR3 DNA: TGTGCCAGCAATTTGAGGAGTGGTTCACCCCTCCACTTT

J gene: TRBJ1-6
D gene: .
V gene: TRBV3-1/TRBV3-2
clone size: few
CDR3 protein: CASSPLGIRNSPLHF
CDR3 DNA: TGTGCCAGCAGCCCTCTTGGTATCCGCAATTCACCCCTCCACTTT

J gene: TRBJ1-4
D gene: TRBD1
V gene: TRBV7-9
clone size: .
CDR3 protein: CASRFTGDNEKLFF
CDR3 DNA: TGTGCCAGCAGATTTACAGGGGATAATGAAAAACTGTTTTTT